This is a list of T cell receptor beta chains from one sample in a study of blood T cell repertoires in COVID-19. Clones were sequenced by immunoSEQ multiplex PCR, and TCRdb holds only the in-frame ones, with some missing. The profile shows around 78,000 clones, about 89% of them singletons. Sequencing input: PBMCs or T cells enriched from blood (not recorded which). The receptors originated from a woman between 45 and 60 years old with acute COVID-19. Both conserved end residues are part of each CDR3. A D gene is named only where the DNA matches it firmly. For some rows the clone size is stated as once, few or many, or as a class when expanded; others skip it.

d_gene: .
abundance: .
v_gene: TRBV7-2
j_gene: TRBJ2-7
CDR3aa: CASSSNRGIAYEQYF
CDR3nt: TGTGCCAGCAGCTCTAATCGGGGGATAGCGTACGAGCAGTACTTC

d_gene: .
abundance: .
v_gene: TRBV10-3
j_gene: TRBJ2-1
CDR3aa: CAISEGANEQFF
CDR3nt: TGTGCCATCAGTGAGGGGGCCAATGAGCAGTTCTTC

d_gene: TRBD2
abundance: .
v_gene: TRBV5-1
j_gene: TRBJ2-2
CDR3aa: CASSLAPSGSTGELFF
CDR3nt: TGCGCCAGCAGCCTCGCCCCTAGCGGGAGCACCGGGGAGCTGTTTTTT

d_gene: .
abundance: .
v_gene: TRBV11-2
j_gene: TRBJ1-5
CDR3aa: CASSSRVRTPDSNQPQHF
CDR3nt: TGTGCCAGCAGCTCGCGGGTTCGGACTCCTGATAGCAATCAGCCCCAGCATTTT

d_gene: .
abundance: .
v_gene: TRBV24-1
j_gene: TRBJ2-3
CDR3aa: CATSDFRTDTQYF
CDR3nt: TGTGCCACCAGTGACTTTAGAACAGATACGCAGTATTTT

d_gene: .
abundance: .
v_gene: TRBV4-1
j_gene: TRBJ2-3
CDR3aa: CASSQEGQPNFSTDTQYF
CDR3nt: TGCGCCAGCAGCCAAGAAGGACAGCCCAACTTTAGCACAGATACGCAGTATTTT

d_gene: .
abundance: .
v_gene: TRBV12-3/TRBV12-4
j_gene: TRBJ2-5
CDR3aa: CASSFRNRETQYF
CDR3nt: TGTGCCAGCAGTTTTCGAAATCGGGAGACCCAGTACTTC

d_gene: .
abundance: .
v_gene: TRBV4-1
j_gene: TRBJ2-5
CDR3aa: CASSLTQGQETQYF
CDR3nt: TGCGCCAGCAGCCTGACACAGGGCCAAGAGACCCAGTACTTC

d_gene: .
abundance: .
v_gene: TRBV4-3
j_gene: TRBJ1-1
CDR3aa: CASSLGQNTEAFF
CDR3nt: TGCGCCAGCAGCCTGGGACAGAACACTGAAGCTTTCTTT

d_gene: .
abundance: .
v_gene: TRBV18
j_gene: TRBJ2-5
CDR3aa: CASSRDTPSETQYF
CDR3nt: TGTGCCAGCTCACGGGACACGCCAAGCGAGACCCAGTACTTC

d_gene: .
abundance: .
v_gene: TRBV3-1/TRBV3-2
j_gene: TRBJ1-2
CDR3aa: CASSQGDTYGYTF
CDR3nt: TGTGCCAGCAGCCAAGGCGACACCTATGGCTACACCTTC

d_gene: .
abundance: .
v_gene: TRBV5-4
j_gene: TRBJ2-7
CDR3aa: CASSPRDEQYF
CDR3nt: TGTGCCAGCAGCCCGAGGGACGAGCAGTACTTC

d_gene: TRBD1
abundance: .
v_gene: TRBV9
j_gene: TRBJ1-2
CDR3aa: CASSGTGGGYTF
CDR3nt: TGTGCCAGCAGCGGGACAGGGGGCGGCTACACCTTC

d_gene: .
abundance: .
v_gene: TRBV18
j_gene: TRBJ1-5
CDR3aa: CASSVGENQPQHF
CDR3nt: TGTGCCAGCTCCGTCGGGGAGAATCAGCCCCAGCATTTT

d_gene: TRBD1
abundance: .
v_gene: TRBV13
j_gene: TRBJ1-1
CDR3aa: CASSSTGGAGGTEAFF
CDR3nt: TGTGCCAGCAGCTCGACAGGGGGCGCCGGGGGCACTGAAGCTTTCTTT

d_gene: .
abundance: .
v_gene: TRBV5-4
j_gene: TRBJ1-2
CDR3aa: CASSADPAGYGYTF
CDR3nt: TGTGCCAGCAGCGCGGACCCCGCGGGCTATGGCTACACCTTC

d_gene: .
abundance: .
v_gene: TRBV7-2
j_gene: TRBJ2-3
CDR3aa: CASSSAGADTQYF
CDR3nt: TGTGCCAGCAGCTCGGCGGGCGCAGATACGCAGTATTTT

d_gene: TRBD1
abundance: .
v_gene: TRBV30
j_gene: TRBJ2-7
CDR3aa: CAWSAGTGSYEQYF
CDR3nt: TGTGCCTGGAGTGCCGGGACAGGGTCCTACGAGCAGTACTTC

d_gene: .
abundance: .
v_gene: TRBV12-3/TRBV12-4
j_gene: TRBJ1-2
CDR3aa: CASSTQGGGYTF
CDR3nt: TGTGCCAGCAGTACACAGGGTGGTGGCTACACCTTC

d_gene: TRBD1
abundance: few
v_gene: TRBV18
j_gene: TRBJ1-5
CDR3aa: CASSPGQGGGQPQHF
CDR3nt: TGTGCCAGCTCACCCGGACAGGGGGGCGGTCAGCCCCAGCATTTT

d_gene: .
abundance: .
v_gene: TRBV12-1
j_gene: TRBJ2-3
CDR3aa: CASRLPGQGANDTQYF
CDR3nt: TGTGCCAGCAGACTACCGGGACAGGGGGCAAACGATACGCAGTATTTT

d_gene: TRBD2
abundance: .
v_gene: TRBV29-1
j_gene: TRBJ2-1
CDR3aa: CSVEGLHSAGGSNEQFF
CDR3nt: TGCAGCGTTGAAGGGCTTCACAGCGCGGGAGGGTCAAATGAGCAGTTCTTC

d_gene: TRBD2
abundance: once
v_gene: TRBV10-3
j_gene: TRBJ2-3
CDR3aa: CAISEGGRWTDTQYF
CDR3nt: TGTGCCATCAGTGAAGGCGGGAGATGGACAGATACGCAGTATTTT

d_gene: TRBD1
abundance: .
v_gene: TRBV10-3
j_gene: TRBJ1-4
CDR3aa: CAISLQGNEKLFF
CDR3nt: TGTGCCATCAGTCTACAGGGGAATGAAAAACTGTTTTTT

d_gene: .
abundance: .
v_gene: TRBV5-1
j_gene: TRBJ2-1
CDR3aa: CASSLNSNSYNEQFF
CDR3nt: TGCGCCAGCAGCCTAAACAGTAACTCCTACAATGAGCAGTTCTTC

d_gene: TRBD1
abundance: few
v_gene: TRBV6-2/TRBV6-3
j_gene: TRBJ1-1
CDR3aa: CASSDRQGGTEAFF
CDR3nt: TGTGCCAGCAGTGACCGGCAGGGGGGCACTGAAGCTTTCTTT

d_gene: TRBD1
abundance: .
v_gene: TRBV15
j_gene: TRBJ1-4
CDR3aa: CATSIPGQGGDEKLFF
CDR3nt: TGTGCCACCAGCATTCCTGGACAGGGAGGGGATGAAAAACTGTTTTTT

d_gene: .
abundance: .
v_gene: TRBV5-1
j_gene: TRBJ1-1
CDR3aa: CASSEGVGTEAFF
CDR3nt: TGCGCCAGCAGCGAGGGGGTCGGCACTGAAGCTTTCTTT

d_gene: .
abundance: .
v_gene: TRBV12-3/TRBV12-4
j_gene: TRBJ1-2
CDR3aa: CASSLRTFYGYTF
CDR3nt: TGTGCCAGCAGTTTGAGGACTTTTTATGGCTACACCTTC

d_gene: .
abundance: .
v_gene: TRBV11-3
j_gene: TRBJ2-2
CDR3aa: CASSSNDRNTGELFF
CDR3nt: TGTGCCAGCAGCTCTAATGACAGAAACACCGGGGAGCTGTTTTTT

d_gene: .
abundance: few
v_gene: TRBV2
j_gene: TRBJ1-6
CDR3aa: CASSVVENSPLHF
CDR3nt: TGTGCCAGCAGTGTGGTGGAGAATTCACCCCTCCACTTT

d_gene: TRBD1
abundance: .
v_gene: TRBV3-1/TRBV3-2
j_gene: TRBJ1-5
CDR3aa: CASSETGGSNQPQHF
CDR3nt: TGTGCCAGCAGCGAGACAGGGGGCAGCAATCAGCCCCAGCATTTT

d_gene: .
abundance: .
v_gene: TRBV19
j_gene: TRBJ2-7
CDR3aa: CASSTSLSYEQYF
CDR3nt: TGTGCCAGTAGTACTAGCCTCTCCTACGAGCAGTACTTC

d_gene: .
abundance: .
v_gene: TRBV30
j_gene: TRBJ2-3
CDR3aa: CAWNRGGTQYF
CDR3nt: TGTGCCTGGAACCGGGGTGGAACGCAGTATTTT

d_gene: .
abundance: .
v_gene: TRBV5-1
j_gene: TRBJ2-1
CDR3aa: CASSLEDSSSYNEQFF
CDR3nt: TGCGCCAGCAGCTTGGAGGACTCAAGCTCCTACAATGAGCAGTTCTTC

d_gene: .
abundance: .
v_gene: TRBV4-1
j_gene: TRBJ1-2
CDR3aa: CASSQFGLQDGTYGYTF
CDR3nt: TGCGCCAGCAGCCAATTCGGGCTACAGGACGGTACCTATGGCTACACCTTC

d_gene: .
abundance: .
v_gene: TRBV5-4
j_gene: TRBJ1-5
CDR3aa: CASSGPGQPQHF
CDR3nt: TGTGCCAGCAGCGGCCCAGGCCAGCCCCAGCATTTT

d_gene: TRBD2
abundance: once
v_gene: TRBV19
j_gene: TRBJ2-1
CDR3aa: CASVHSGRAGPDSYNEQFF
CDR3nt: TGTGCCAGTGTCCATAGCGGGAGGGCCGGTCCCGACTCCTACAATGAGCAGTTCTTC

d_gene: .
abundance: .
v_gene: TRBV19
j_gene: TRBJ2-2
CDR3aa: CASSIVTTGELFF
CDR3nt: TGTGCCAGTAGTATAGTAACAACCGGGGAGCTGTTTTTT

d_gene: .
abundance: once
v_gene: TRBV2
j_gene: TRBJ1-6
CDR3aa: CASRSAGSYNSPLHF
CDR3nt: TGTGCCAGCCGATCCGCGGGCTCCTATAATTCACCCCTCCACTTT

d_gene: .
abundance: .
v_gene: TRBV4-2
j_gene: TRBJ1-4
CDR3aa: CASSQDVAGSEKLFF
CDR3nt: TGTGCCAGCAGCCAAGATGTGGCAGGAAGTGAAAAACTGTTTTTT

d_gene: .
abundance: few
v_gene: TRBV6-5
j_gene: TRBJ1-4
CDR3aa: CASSQMAAYEKLFF
CDR3nt: TGTGCCAGCAGTCAAATGGCCGCTTACGAAAAACTGTTTTTT

d_gene: .
abundance: .
v_gene: TRBV5-1
j_gene: TRBJ1-1
CDR3aa: CASSLDGAGTEAFF
CDR3nt: TGCGCCAGCAGCTTGGATGGGGCTGGGACTGAAGCTTTCTTT

d_gene: TRBD2
abundance: .
v_gene: TRBV2
j_gene: TRBJ2-1
CDR3aa: CASRPGGIYNEQFF
CDR3nt: TGTGCCAGCAGACCGGGAGGGATCTACAATGAGCAGTTCTTC

d_gene: TRBD2
abundance: .
v_gene: TRBV4-3
j_gene: TRBJ2-2
CDR3aa: CASSQAGGLTGELFF
CDR3nt: TGCGCCAGCAGCCAAGCGGGAGGGTTAACCGGGGAGCTGTTTTTT

d_gene: TRBD1
abundance: .
v_gene: TRBV4-3
j_gene: TRBJ1-1
CDR3aa: CASSHHSGTGARGTEAFF
CDR3nt: TGCGCCAGCAGCCACCACTCCGGGACAGGGGCTAGGGGCACTGAAGCTTTCTTT

d_gene: TRBD1
abundance: .
v_gene: TRBV4-1
j_gene: TRBJ2-1
CDR3aa: CASRRPGQGHEQFF
CDR3nt: TGCGCCAGCAGACGCCCGGGACAGGGGCATGAGCAGTTCTTC

d_gene: .
abundance: .
v_gene: TRBV10-3
j_gene: TRBJ2-7
CDR3aa: CATTDRSYEQYF
CDR3nt: TGTGCCACGACAGACAGGAGCTACGAGCAGTACTTC

d_gene: TRBD1
abundance: .
v_gene: TRBV2
j_gene: TRBJ1-5
CDR3aa: CASSPDRGRGQPQHF
CDR3nt: TGTGCCAGCAGTCCGGACAGGGGGCGCGGGCAGCCCCAGCATTTT

d_gene: .
abundance: .
v_gene: TRBV30
j_gene: TRBJ2-7
CDR3aa: CAWSVHKGGEQYF
CDR3nt: TGTGCCTGGAGTGTACATAAAGGAGGCGAGCAGTACTTC

d_gene: TRBD1
abundance: .
v_gene: TRBV6-5
j_gene: TRBJ2-7
CDR3aa: CASSSRDRSYEQYF
CDR3nt: TGTGCCAGCAGTAGCCGGGACAGGTCCTACGAGCAGTACTTC

d_gene: .
abundance: .
v_gene: TRBV7-2
j_gene: TRBJ1-2
CDR3aa: CASSTRQDGYTF
CDR3nt: TGTGCCAGCAGCACCCGACAGGATGGCTACACCTTC

d_gene: TRBD2
abundance: .
v_gene: TRBV5-1
j_gene: TRBJ2-7
CDR3aa: CASTRTSGDYEQYF
CDR3nt: TGCGCCAGCACCAGGACTAGCGGAGATTACGAGCAGTACTTC

d_gene: .
abundance: .
v_gene: TRBV5-1
j_gene: TRBJ1-6
CDR3aa: CASSAGQPYNSPLHF
CDR3nt: TGCGCCAGCAGCGCTGGACAGCCTTATAATTCACCCCTCCACTTT

d_gene: .
abundance: .
v_gene: TRBV30
j_gene: TRBJ1-2
CDR3aa: CAWSVGGQYYGYTF
CDR3nt: TGTGCCTGGAGTGTTGGAGGGCAGTACTATGGCTACACCTTC

d_gene: TRBD1
abundance: .
v_gene: TRBV11-2
j_gene: TRBJ1-1
CDR3aa: CASSLRQGLSEAFF
CDR3nt: TGTGCCAGCAGCCTCCGACAGGGTCTCTCTGAAGCTTTCTTT